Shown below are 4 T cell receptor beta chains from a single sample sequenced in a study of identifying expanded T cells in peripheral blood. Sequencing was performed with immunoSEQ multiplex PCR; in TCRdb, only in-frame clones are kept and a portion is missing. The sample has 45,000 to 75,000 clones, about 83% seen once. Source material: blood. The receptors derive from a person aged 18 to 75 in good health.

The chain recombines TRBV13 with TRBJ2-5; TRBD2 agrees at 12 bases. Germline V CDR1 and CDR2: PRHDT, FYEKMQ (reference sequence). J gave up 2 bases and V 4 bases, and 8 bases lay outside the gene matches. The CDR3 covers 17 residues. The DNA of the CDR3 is TGTGCCAGCAGCTCCCGGGCTAGCGGGAGGGGTCAAGAGACCCAGTACTTC. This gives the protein CASSSRASGRGQETQYF.

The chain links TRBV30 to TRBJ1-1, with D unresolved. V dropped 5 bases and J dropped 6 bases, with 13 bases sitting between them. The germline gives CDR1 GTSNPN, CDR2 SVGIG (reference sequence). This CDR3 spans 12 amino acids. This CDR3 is CAWLTRRSEAFF. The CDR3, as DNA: TGTGCCTGGCTAACCAGACGCTCTGAAGCTTTCTTT.

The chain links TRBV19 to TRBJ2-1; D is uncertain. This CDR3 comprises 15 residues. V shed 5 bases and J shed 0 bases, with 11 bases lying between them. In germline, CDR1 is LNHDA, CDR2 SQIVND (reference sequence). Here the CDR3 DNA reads TGTGCCAGTAGTTTTAGCATCCGCTCCTACAATGAGCAGTTCTTC. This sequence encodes CASSFSIRSYNEQFF.

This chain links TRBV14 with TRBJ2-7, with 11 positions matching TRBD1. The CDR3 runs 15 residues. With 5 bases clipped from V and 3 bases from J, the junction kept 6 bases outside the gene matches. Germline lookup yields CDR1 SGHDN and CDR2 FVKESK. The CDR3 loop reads CASSETGTGGYEQYF. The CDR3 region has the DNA TGTGCCAGCAGCGAAACCGGGACAGGGGGCTACGAGCAGTACTTC.